This TCR beta chain was found in a study of T cells of healthy individuals. TCRdb used MiXCR to reprocess the 5' RACE reads, holding one entry per CDR3 protein. Counted here are around 53,000 distinct CDR3 sequences, roughly 14% occurring once; the ten biggest clones make up about 16%. The CDR3 is 13 amino acids. V lost 10 bases and J 3 bases, leaving 13 bases between the germline ends. CDR1 is MNHEY, CDR2 SVGEGT, per germline. This clonotype was picked up many times. The receptor comes from a human donor in good health. The genes are TRBV6-2 or TRBV6-3 and TRBJ1-5, with D perhaps TRBD1 (6 bases). The CDR3, as DNA: TGTGCCACGTCCCGGGACAACAATCAGCCCCAGCATTTT. Amino acids: CATSRDNNQPQHF.